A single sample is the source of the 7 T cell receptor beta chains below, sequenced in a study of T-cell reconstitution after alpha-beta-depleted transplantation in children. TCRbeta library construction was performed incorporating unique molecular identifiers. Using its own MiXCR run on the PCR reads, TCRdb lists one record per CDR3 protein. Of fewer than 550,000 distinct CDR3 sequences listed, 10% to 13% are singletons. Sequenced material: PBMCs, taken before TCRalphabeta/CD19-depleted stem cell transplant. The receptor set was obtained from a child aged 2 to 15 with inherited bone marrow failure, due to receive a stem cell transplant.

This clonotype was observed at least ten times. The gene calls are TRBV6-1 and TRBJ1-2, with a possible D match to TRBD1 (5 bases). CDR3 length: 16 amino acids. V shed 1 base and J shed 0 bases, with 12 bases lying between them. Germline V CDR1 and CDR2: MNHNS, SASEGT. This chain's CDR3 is CASSEEYRSANYGYTF. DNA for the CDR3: TGTGCCAGCAGTGAAGAGTACAGGTCAGCTAACTATGGCTACACCTTC.

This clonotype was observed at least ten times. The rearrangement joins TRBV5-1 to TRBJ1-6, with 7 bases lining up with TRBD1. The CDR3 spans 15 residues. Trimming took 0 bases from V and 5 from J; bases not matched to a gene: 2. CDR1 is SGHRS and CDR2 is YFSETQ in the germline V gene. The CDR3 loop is CASSLAGTDNSPLHF. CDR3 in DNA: TGCGCCAGCAGCTTGGCCGGGACAGATAATTCACCCCTCCACTTT.

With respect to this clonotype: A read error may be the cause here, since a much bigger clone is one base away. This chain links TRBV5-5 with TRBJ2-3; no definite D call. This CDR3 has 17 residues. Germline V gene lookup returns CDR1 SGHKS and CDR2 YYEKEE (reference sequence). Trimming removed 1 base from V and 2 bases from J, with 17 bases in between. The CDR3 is CASSLFGPGAATDTQYF. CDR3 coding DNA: TGTGCCAGCAGCTTGTTTGGTCCAGGCGCAGCCACAGATACGCAGTATTTT.

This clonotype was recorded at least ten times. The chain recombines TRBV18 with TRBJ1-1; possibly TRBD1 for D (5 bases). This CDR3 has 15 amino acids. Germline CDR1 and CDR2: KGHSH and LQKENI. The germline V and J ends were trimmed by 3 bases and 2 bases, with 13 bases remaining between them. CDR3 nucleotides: TGTGCCAGCTCACCCCCAGGGCTACTAAACACTGAAGCTTTCTTT. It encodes CASSPPGLLNTEAFF.

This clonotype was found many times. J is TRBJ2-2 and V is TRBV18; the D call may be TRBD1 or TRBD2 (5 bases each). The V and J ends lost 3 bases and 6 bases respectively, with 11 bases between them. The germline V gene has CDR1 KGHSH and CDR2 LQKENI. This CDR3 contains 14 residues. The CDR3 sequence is CASSPDPGPGELFF. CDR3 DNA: TGTGCCAGCTCACCTGACCCGGGACCCGGGGAGCTGTTTTTT.

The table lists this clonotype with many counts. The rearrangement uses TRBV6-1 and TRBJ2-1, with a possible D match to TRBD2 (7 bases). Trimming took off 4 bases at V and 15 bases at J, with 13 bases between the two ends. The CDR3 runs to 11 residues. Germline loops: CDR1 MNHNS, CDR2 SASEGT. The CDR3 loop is CASSGAGALFF. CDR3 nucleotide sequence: TGTGCCAGCAGTGGGGCGGGGGCCCTGTTCTTC.

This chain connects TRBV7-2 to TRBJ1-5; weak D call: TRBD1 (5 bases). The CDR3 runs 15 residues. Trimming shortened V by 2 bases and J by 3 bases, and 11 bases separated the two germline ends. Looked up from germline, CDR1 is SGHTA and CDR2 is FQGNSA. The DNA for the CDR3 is TGTGCCAGCAGCTTACGGGACGGAATCAATCAGCCCCAGCATTTT. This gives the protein CASSLRDGINQPQHF.